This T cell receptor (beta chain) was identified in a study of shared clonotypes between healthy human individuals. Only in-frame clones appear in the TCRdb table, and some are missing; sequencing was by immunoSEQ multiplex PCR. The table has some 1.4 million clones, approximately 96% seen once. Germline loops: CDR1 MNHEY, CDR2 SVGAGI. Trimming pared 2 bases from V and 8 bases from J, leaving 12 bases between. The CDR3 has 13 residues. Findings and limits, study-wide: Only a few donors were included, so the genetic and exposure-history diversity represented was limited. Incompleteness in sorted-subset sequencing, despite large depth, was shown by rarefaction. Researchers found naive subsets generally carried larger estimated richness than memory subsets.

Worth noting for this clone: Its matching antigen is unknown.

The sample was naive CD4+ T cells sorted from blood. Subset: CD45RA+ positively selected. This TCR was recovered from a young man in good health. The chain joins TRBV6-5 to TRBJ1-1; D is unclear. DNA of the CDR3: TGTGCCAGCAGTTACCTTGATTTTTCCGAAGCTTTCTTT. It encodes CASSYLDFSEAFF.